The clone carrying this TCR beta chain was seen a handful of times. Its antigen is unidentified. The V and J ends lost 0 bases and 5 bases, in that order; junction bases with no gene match: 10. The CDR3 is made up of 18 amino acids. CDR1 and CDR2 (germline): ENHRY, SYGVKD. This entry is derived from a study of beta chain features in type 1 diabetes. Study at large: Across every sample, about 100 million sorted cells were examined in total. Whole-study findings and limits: Cells carrying high TCR expression could end up over-represented when cDNA is sequenced. Still unanswered here is whether HLA type influences TCRB rearrangement. Shortening of TCRB CDR3s, moderate but significant, appeared in all four CD4+ subsets of Type 1 diabetes patients. VDJ junctions from type 1 diabetes patients carried fewer insertions and larger deletions.

Sequenced material consisted of expressed TCRB transcripts (all of the isolated RNA was reverse transcribed). The table came from immunoSEQ multiplex PCR; TCRdb's copy has only in-frame clones and leaves some out. The top ten clones hold less than 0.65% of a sample with some 360,000 clones, 9.6% of them seen once. The chain carries TRBV10-3 and TRBJ2-2; 9 nucleotides agree with TRBD2. This receptor was obtained from a man aged 25-45 years with type 1 diabetes. The sample consisted of central memory CD4+ T cells from blood. The CDR3 region is CAISESMASGIVTGELFF. The CDR3 region has the DNA TGTGCCATCAGTGAGTCGATGGCTAGCGGGATCGTGACCGGGGAGCTGTTTTTT.